The 8 T cell receptor beta chains below were found in one sample sequenced in a study of cytomegalovirus exposure and HLA in healthy donors. The PCR ran on 60 Vbeta and 13 Jbeta primers. Profiled with immunoSEQ multiplex PCR; TCRdb holds only in-frame clones, not every one. The profile shows 84,000 or so clones, approximately 65% of them singletons. Sequenced sample: PBMCs. The receptors stem from a woman aged 30 to 39 in good health and CMV-seropositive.

V gene TRBV6-1 combines with J gene TRBJ1-2; D perhaps matches TRBD1 (6 bases). V was clipped by 5 bases and J by 7 bases, with 11 bases between them. The CDR3 runs 12 residues. CDR1 and CDR2 from the germline V gene are MNHNS and SASEGT. The CDR3 bases are TGTGCCAGCAGTCGACAGGTGGGTGGCTACACCTTC. Residues: CASSRQVGGYTF.

This clone was observed a few times. This chain joins TRBV11-2 and TRBJ1-3; 9 bases agree with TRBD1. After removal of 5 bases from V and 0 bases from J, the junction contained 11 bases not matched to a gene. The germline gives CDR1 SGHAT, CDR2 FQNNGV. This CDR3 contains 18 residues. DNA of the CDR3: TGTGCCAGCAGCCCGTTTAACAGGGGGCCGAGCTCTGGAAACACCATATATTTT. It is translated as CASSPFNRGPSSGNTIYF.

This clone was counted between two and nine times. V is TRBV19 and J is TRBJ1-2; D remains ambiguous. The CDR3 runs 12 residues. Germline CDR1 reads LNHDA; CDR2 reads SQIVND (reference sequence). V lost 3 bases, J lost 7 bases, and 9 bases lay in between. Written as DNA, the CDR3 is TGTGCCAGTAGTATTGAGGGCGGTGGCTACACCTTC. This encodes CASSIEGGGYTF.

V gene TRBV28 combines with J gene TRBJ1-5; no definite D call. Germline assignment: CDR1 MDHEN and CDR2 SYDVKM. The germline V and J ends were trimmed by 7 bases and 0 bases, with 13 bases remaining between them. CDR3 size: 15 residues. Here the CDR3 DNA reads TGTGCCAGCAACTCTCCGCGGGGTAGCAATCAGCCCCAGCATTTT. Translated, it gives CASNSPRGSNQPQHF.

The chain has TRBV2 and TRBJ2-2, with TRBD1 as a possible D gene (6 bases). Trimming shortened V by 6 bases and J by 0 bases, and 17 bases separated the two germline ends. From germline, CDR1 is SNHLY and CDR2 FYNNEI. This CDR3 is built from 17 residues. DNA of the CDR3: TGTGCCAGCAGGAGATTCTTCGGACAGACGAACACCGGGGAGCTGTTTTTT. Translating gives CASRRFFGQTNTGELFF. Supplemented by reference TRBV2 and TRBJ2-2, the full variable domain reads EPEVTQTPSHQVTQMGQEVILRCVPISNHLYFYWYRQILGQKVEFLVSFYNNEISEKSEIFDDQFSVERPDGSNFTLKIRSTKLEDSAMYFCASRRFFGQTNTGELFFGEGSRLTVL.

This chain connects TRBV30 to TRBJ1-3; tentatively, D is TRBD1 (6 bases). Germline-derived CDR1 and CDR2 are GTSNPN and SVGIG (reference sequence). The CDR3 has 14 amino acids. Trimming removed 7 bases from V and 1 base from J, with 14 bases in between. The CDR3 loop reads CALGRGWSGNTIYF. The CDR3 region has the DNA TGTGCCTTGGGCAGGGGATGGTCTGGAAACACCATATATTTT.

In the case of this clone: A read error may account for a junction end that differs from germline. This chain connects TRBV7-3 to TRBJ2-5; D perhaps matches TRBD1 (5 bases). The J call may be in error: the DNA end matches TRBJ2-7 better. Looked up from germline, CDR1 is SGHTA and CDR2 is FQGTGA. The CDR3 sequence is 12 residues long. In DNA form, the CDR3 reads TGTTCCAGCAGCAAAGGGGCCTACGAGCAGTACTTC. Its protein is CSSSKGAYEQYF.

The V call is TRBV28, the J call TRBJ2-7; the D gene is possibly TRBD2 (5 bases). Germline CDR1 MDHEN, CDR2 SYDVKM. The V end was cut by 6 bases, the J end by 0 bases, with 15 bases between. The CDR3 sequence is 15 residues long. CDR3 DNA sequence: TGTGCCAGCAGGCCAGGAGGTGTGGGCTCCTACGAGCAGTACTTC. Amino acids: CASRPGGVGSYEQYF.